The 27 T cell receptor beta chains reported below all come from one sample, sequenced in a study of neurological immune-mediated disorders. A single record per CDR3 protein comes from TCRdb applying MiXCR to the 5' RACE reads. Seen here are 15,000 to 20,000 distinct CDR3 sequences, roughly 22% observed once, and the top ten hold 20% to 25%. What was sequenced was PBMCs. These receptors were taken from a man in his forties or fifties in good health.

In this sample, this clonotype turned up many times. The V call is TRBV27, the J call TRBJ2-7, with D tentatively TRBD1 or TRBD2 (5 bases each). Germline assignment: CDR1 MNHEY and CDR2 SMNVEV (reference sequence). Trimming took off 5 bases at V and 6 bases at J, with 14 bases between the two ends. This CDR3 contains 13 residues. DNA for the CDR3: TGTGCCAGCAGTCTAGGACCGAGGGGCGAGCAGTACTTC. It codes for CASSLGPRGEQYF.

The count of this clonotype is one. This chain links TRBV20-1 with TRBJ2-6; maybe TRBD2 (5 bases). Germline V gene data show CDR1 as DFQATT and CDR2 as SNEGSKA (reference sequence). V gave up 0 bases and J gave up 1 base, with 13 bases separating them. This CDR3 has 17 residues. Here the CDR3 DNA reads TGCAGTGCTAGAGATGGAGGTTGGGGATCTGGGGCCAACGTCCTGACTTTC. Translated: CSARDGGWGSGANVLTF.

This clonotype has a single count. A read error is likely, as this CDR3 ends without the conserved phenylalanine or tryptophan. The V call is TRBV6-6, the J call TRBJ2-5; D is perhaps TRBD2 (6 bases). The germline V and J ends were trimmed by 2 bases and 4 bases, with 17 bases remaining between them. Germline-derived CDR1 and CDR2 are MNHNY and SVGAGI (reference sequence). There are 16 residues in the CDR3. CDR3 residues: CASSYQAGRSRETQYL. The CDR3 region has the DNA TGTGCCAGCAGTTACCAGGCAGGGAGGAGTAGAGAGACCCAGTACTTA.

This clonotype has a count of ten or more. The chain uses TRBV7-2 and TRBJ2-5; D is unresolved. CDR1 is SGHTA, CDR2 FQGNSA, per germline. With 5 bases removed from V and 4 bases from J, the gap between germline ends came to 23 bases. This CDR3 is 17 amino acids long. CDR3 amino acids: CASSPRGGPARLETQYF. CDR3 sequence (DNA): TGTGCCAGCAGCCCACGCGGTGGGCCGGCCCGGTTAGAGACCCAGTACTTC.

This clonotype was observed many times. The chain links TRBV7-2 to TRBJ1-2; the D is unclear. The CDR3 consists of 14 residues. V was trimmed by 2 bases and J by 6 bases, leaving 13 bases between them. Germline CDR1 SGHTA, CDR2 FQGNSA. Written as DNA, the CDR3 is TGTGCCAGCAGCTTACCCCCTTTTGTCAATGGCTACACCTTC. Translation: CASSLPPFVNGYTF.

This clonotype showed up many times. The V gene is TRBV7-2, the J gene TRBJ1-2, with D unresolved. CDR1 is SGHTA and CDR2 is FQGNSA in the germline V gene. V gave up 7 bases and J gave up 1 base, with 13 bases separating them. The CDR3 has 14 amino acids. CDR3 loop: CASIKSRDNYGYTF. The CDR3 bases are TGTGCCAGCATCAAATCCCGGGATAACTATGGCTACACCTTC.

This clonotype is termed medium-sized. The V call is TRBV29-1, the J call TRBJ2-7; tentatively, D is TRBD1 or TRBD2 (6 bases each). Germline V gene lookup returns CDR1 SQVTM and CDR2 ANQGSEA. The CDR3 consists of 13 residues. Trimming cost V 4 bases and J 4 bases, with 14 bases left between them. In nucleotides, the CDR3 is TGCAGCGTTGTTCTGGCGGGACAATACGAGCAGTACTTC. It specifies CSVVLAGQYEQYF.

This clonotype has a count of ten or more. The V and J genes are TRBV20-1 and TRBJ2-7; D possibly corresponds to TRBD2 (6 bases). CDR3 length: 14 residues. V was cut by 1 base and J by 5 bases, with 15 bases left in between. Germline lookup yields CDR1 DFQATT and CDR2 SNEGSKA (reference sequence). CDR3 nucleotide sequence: TGCAGTGCTAGAGTCGGGGGTGAGGTCGACGAGCAGTACTTC. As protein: CSARVGGEVDEQYF.

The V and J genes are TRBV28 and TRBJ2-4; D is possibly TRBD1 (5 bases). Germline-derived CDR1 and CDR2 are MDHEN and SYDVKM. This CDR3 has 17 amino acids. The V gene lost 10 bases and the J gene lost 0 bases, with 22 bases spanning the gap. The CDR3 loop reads CATAGLTEQLAKNIQYF. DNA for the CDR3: TGTGCCACCGCAGGGTTAACAGAGCAATTAGCCAAAAACATTCAGTACTTC.

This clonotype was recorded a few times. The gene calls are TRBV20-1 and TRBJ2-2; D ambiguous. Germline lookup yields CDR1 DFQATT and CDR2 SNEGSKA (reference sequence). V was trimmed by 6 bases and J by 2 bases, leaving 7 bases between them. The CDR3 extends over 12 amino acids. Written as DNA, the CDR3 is TGCAGTGCAACAGAAAACACCGGGGAGCTGTTTTTT. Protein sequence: CSATENTGELFF.

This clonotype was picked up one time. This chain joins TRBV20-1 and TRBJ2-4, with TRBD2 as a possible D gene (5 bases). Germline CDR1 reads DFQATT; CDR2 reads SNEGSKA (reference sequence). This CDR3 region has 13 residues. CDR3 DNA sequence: TGCAGCCGGGGTGCGTCGGCCAAAAACATTCAGTACTTC. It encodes CSRGASAKNIQYF.

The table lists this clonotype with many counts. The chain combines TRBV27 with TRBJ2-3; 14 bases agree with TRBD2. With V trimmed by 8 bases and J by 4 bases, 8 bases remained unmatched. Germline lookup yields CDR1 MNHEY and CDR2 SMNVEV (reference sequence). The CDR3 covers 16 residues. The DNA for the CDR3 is TGTGCCAGCGGACAACCGGGACTAGCGGGAGCAGATACGCAGTATTTT. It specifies CASGQPGLAGADTQYF.

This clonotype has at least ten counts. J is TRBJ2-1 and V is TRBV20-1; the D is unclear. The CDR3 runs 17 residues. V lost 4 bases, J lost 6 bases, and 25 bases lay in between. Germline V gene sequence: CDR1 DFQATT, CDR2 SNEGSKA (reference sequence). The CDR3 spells CSAISQLGRSPRNEQFF. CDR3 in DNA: TGCAGTGCTATCTCCCAACTTGGGCGGAGCCCCCGCAATGAGCAGTTCTTC.

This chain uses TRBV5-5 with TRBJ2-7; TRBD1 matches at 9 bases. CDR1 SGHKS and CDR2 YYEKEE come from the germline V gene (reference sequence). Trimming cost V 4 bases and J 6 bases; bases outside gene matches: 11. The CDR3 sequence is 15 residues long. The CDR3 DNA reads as TGTGCCAGCAGCCCGACCGGGACAGGGACATTCGAGCAGTACTTC. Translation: CASSPTGTGTFEQYF.

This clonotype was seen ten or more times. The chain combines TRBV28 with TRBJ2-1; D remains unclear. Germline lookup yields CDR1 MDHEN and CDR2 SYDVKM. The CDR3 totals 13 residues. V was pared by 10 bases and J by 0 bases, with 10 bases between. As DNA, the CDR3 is TGTGCCACCCGCACGAGCTCCTACAATGAGCAGTTCTTC. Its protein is CATRTSSYNEQFF.

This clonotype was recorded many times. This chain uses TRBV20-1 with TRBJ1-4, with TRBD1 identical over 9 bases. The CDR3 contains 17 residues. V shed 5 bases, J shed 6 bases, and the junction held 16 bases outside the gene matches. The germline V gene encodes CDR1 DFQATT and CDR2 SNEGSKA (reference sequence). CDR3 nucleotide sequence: TGCAGTGCTCCAACCCGGGGGGGCACAGGGGGCCATGAAAAACTGTTTTTT. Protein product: CSAPTRGGTGGHEKLFF.

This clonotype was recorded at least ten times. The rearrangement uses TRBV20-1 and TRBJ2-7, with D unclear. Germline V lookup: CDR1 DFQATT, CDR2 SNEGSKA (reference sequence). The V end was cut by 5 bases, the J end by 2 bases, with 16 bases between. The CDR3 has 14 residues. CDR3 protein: CSAPVGSFTYEQYF. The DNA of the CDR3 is TGCAGTGCTCCCGTGGGGTCCTTTACCTACGAGCAGTACTTC.

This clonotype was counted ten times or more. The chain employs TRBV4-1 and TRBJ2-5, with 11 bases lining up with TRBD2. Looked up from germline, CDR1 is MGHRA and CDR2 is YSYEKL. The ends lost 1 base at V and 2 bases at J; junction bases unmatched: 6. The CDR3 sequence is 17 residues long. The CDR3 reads CASSQGTSGPPQETQYF. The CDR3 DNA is TGCGCCAGCAGCCAAGGGACTAGCGGGCCTCCTCAAGAGACCCAGTACTTC.

CDR3 in amino acids: CASSPNLQIMNTEAFF. The DNA for the CDR3 is TGTGCCAGCTCACCAAATCTACAGATTATGAACACTGAAGCTTTCTTT. The V and J genes are TRBV18 and TRBJ1-1; D remains ambiguous. V shed 2 bases and J shed 0 bases, with 13 bases lying between them. The CDR3 consists of 16 residues. Germline CDR1 reads KGHSH; CDR2 reads LQKENI.

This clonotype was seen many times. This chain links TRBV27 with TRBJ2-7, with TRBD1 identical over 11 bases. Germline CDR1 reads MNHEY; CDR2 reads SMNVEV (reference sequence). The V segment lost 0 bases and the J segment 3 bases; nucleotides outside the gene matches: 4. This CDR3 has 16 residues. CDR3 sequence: CASSLSGGTGGYEQYF. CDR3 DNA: TGTGCCAGCAGTTTATCGGGGGGGACAGGGGGCTACGAGCAGTACTTC.

The CDR3: CSASDSDQEQFF. CDR3 sequence (DNA): TGCAGTGCTTCAGATAGCGATCAAGAGCAGTTCTTC. This chain connects TRBV20-1 to TRBJ2-1, with D possibly TRBD2 on 5 matching bases. Germline V gene lookup returns CDR1 DFQATT and CDR2 SNEGSKA (reference sequence). The CDR3 spans 12 residues. V shed 5 bases and J shed 10 bases, with 15 bases lying between them.

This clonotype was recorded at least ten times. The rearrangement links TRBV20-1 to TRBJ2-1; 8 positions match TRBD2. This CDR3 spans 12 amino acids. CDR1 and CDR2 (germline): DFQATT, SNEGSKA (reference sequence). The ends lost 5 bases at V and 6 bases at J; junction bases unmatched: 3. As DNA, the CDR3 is TGCAGTGCTCCAGCGGGAGTCAATGAGCAGTTCTTC. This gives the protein CSAPAGVNEQFF.

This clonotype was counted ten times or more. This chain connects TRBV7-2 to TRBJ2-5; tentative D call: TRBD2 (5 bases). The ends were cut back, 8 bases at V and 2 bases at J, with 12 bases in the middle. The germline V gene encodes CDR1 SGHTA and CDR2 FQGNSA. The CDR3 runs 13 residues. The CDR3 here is CASVRGLQETQYF. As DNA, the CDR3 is TGTGCCAGCGTCCGGGGATTACAAGAGACCCAGTACTTC.

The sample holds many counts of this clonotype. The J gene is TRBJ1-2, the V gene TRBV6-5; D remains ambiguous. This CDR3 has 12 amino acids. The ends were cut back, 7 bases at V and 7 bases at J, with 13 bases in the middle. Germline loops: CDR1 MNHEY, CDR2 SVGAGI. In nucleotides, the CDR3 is TGTGCCAGCAAGTCCTGGGAAGGTGGCTACACCTTC. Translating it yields CASKSWEGGYTF.

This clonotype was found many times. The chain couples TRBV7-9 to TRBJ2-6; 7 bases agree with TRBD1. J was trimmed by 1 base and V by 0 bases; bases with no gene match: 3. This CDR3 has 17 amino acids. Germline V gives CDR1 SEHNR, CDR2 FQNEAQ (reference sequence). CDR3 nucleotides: TGTGCCAGCAGCTTAGCAGGGGGCCTGTCTGGGGCCAACGTCCTGACTTTC. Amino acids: CASSLAGGLSGANVLTF.

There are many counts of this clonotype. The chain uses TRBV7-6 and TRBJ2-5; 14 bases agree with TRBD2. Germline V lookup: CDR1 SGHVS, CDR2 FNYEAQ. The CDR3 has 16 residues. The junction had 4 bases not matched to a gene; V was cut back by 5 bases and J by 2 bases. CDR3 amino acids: CASSERLAGGQETQYF. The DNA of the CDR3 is TGTGCCAGCAGCGAACGACTAGCGGGAGGGCAAGAGACCCAGTACTTC.

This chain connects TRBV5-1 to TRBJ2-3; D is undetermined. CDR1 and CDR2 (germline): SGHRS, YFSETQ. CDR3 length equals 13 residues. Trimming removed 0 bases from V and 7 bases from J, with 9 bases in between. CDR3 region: CASSLESGYTQYF. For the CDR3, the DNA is TGCGCCAGCAGCTTGGAGTCCGGGTATACGCAGTATTTT.